This T cell receptor (beta chain) was documented in a study of vaccination and CD4 T cells after COVID-19 (dated by TCRdb to the early 2020s). Looking at the study overall: Convalescent patients had a positive SARS-CoV-2 result on nasal swab PCR, and of these patients, several had mild disease and one had severe disease. The spike-specific CD4+ TCR repertoire was compared before and after mRNA vaccination in fewer than eleven COVID-19 convalescent patients and a handful of infection-naive healthy vaccine recipients. In control cultures, a CEFX viral epitope pool was used as positive control, an HIV-1 Nef peptide pool was used as negative control, or no peptide was added. Overlapping spike peptide pools from SARS-CoV-2 and from the common cold coronaviruses HCoV-NL63, HCoV-OC43 and HCoV-229E were used as culture stimuli. The convalescent cohort included six males and four females, with two Hispanic individuals, seven Caucasians, two Asians and one multiracial person. Participants got two doses of the Pfizer-BioNTech BNT162b2 vaccine (n=8) or two doses of the Moderna mRNA-1273 vaccine (n=2). Post-COVID blood samples from convalescent patients were collected a median of approximately 100 days after diagnosis, with a range of 35 to 161 days. Post-vaccine blood samples were obtained a median of approximately 74 days after the second vaccine dose, with a range of roughly 12 to 250 days. The full study reports these points: Nearly all vaccine-specific clones in convalescent patients (304 of 307) were mono-reactive for SARS-CoV-2 spike rather than cross-reactive with common cold coronaviruses. The median number of SARS-CoV-2-reactive clonotypes rose from approximately 20 after infection to 38 after vaccination, but the change was not significant. The number of convalescent patients in the study was relatively small, and the study did not examine early timepoints following natural infection. Among convalescent patients, a median around 86% of the SARS-CoV-2-reactive clones seen after vaccination appeared only after vaccination, which suggests priming specific to the vaccine.

The sample's treatment or condition label, in plain terms: 10-day PBMC culture with coronavirus spike peptide pools or control peptides (ViraFEST assay). The ViraFEST assay, used in the study, expanded antigen-specific T cells with peptide pools and then identified the expanded clonotypes through TCR sequencing. Positive SARS-CoV-2 PCR tests in the convalescent patients dated from March to December 2020, before Alpha, Beta and Delta variants emerged in the United States. Each well held around 2 million PBMCs cultured with approximately 9.2 ug/ml peptide pools in IMDM containing roughly 5% human AB serum and 9 to 10 IU/ml IL-2. On days 3 and 7, half of the culture medium was replaced with fresh IL-2-containing medium. After less than 12 days of culture, CD4+ T cells were isolated by negative selection using the EasySep CD4+ T cell isolation kit. Ficoll-Paque Plus gradient centrifugation was used to isolate PBMCs from whole blood, and the isolated PBMCs were then either used fresh or cryopreserved at -140C. In general, triplicate wells were set up for every culture condition.

As to this clonotype: The target of this receptor is not known. No quality values exist for individual bases; no much larger clone is one base distant.

The library was obtained by PCR. At the Johns Hopkins FTIC core, DNA from the cultured CD4+ T cells underwent TCR sequencing with the Oncomine TCR Beta short-read assay. The QIAamp micro DNA kit was used to extract genomic DNA from the cultured CD4+ T cells. Oncomine TCR Beta libraries made from cultured CD4+ T cells were pooled using unique dual indexes and sequenced on an Illumina iSeq 100. Concerning the study's data processing: Non-productive sequences were removed, and CDR3s that did not start with C, did not end with F or W, or were shorter than 7 amino acids were discarded. The MANAFEST web application was used to identify antigen-specific clonotypes by comparing peptide-stimulated wells against reference wells and other culture wells. To be called positive, a clone needed an FDR below 0.05, an odds ratio above 5, and a productive frequency above 0.1% in at least two of three replicate wells. Cross-reactive clonotypes were defined as significantly expanded in both SARS-CoV-2 spike wells and at least one common cold coronavirus spike condition. Similarity between CDR3 sequences was evaluated in R version 3.6.1 using Levenshtein distances (stringdist) and unrooted phylogenetic trees (ape). The public reads were reprocessed in TCRdb via fastp at Q25 and MiXCR, keeping in-frame beta chains. Each CDR3 protein gets just one entry, which takes the most common genes and DNA from the rows behind it. The V and J calls were determined by TCRdb, not by the authors. The table for this sample lists about 12,000 distinct CDR3 sequences; 35% to 45% of them were counted only once. In total, the top ten clones hold under 25% of the sample.

Sequences MNHEY (CDR1) and SVGAGI (CDR2) are obtained from the germline V gene. The CDR3 spans 14 residues, from the cysteine through the phenylalanine. This entry keeps only the CDR3 DNA: 42 bases, framed from base 1. V ends up 0 bases short and J 6 bases short, with an unmatched junction base count of 0. This receptor was obtained from a human donor with COVID-19. Sequencing was carried out using cultured CD4+ T cells from blood. This chain is built from TRBV6-5 and TRBJ2-2, and 8 junctional nucleotides match TRBD2. At the DNA level, the sequence is TGTGCCAGCAGTTACTCCGGGGGGGCCGGGGAGCTGTTTTTT. This gives the protein CASSYSGGAGELFF.